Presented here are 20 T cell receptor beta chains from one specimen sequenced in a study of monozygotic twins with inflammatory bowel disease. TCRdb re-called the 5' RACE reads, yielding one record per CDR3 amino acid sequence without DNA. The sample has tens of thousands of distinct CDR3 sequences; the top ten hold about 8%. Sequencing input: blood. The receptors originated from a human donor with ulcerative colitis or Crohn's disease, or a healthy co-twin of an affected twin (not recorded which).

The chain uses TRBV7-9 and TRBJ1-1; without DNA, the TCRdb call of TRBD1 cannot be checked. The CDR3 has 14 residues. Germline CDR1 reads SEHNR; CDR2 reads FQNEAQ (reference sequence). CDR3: CASSEARGDAEAFF.

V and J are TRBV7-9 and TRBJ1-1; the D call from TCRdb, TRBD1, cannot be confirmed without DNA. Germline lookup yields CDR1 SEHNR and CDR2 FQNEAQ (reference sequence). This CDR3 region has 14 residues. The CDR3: CASSLAGTVEEAFF.

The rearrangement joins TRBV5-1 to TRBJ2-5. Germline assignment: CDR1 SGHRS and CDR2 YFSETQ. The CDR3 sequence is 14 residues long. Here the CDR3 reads CASSLGSAQETQYF.

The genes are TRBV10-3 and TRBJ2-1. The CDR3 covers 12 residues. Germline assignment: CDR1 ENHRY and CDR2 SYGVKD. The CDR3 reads CAISVLQDEQFF.

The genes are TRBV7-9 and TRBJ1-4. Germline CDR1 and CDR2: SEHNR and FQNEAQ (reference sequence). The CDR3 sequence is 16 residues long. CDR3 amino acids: CAINPWGNTSNEKLFF. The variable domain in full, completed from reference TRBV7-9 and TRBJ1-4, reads DTGVSQNPRHKITKRGQNVTFRCDPISEHNRLYWYRQTLGQGPEFLTYFQNEAQLEKSRLLSDRFSAERPKGSFSTLEIQRTEQGDSAMYLCAINPWGNTSNEKLFFGSGTQLSVL.

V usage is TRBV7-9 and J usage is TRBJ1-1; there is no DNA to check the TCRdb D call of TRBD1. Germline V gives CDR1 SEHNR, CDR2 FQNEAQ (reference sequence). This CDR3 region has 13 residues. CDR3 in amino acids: CASSLLQGAKAFF.

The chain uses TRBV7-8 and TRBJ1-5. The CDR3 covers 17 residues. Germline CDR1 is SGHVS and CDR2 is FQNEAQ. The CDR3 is CASSLARRDLPDQPQHF.

CDR3 in amino acids: CASSSGQDAKNMQYF. The V gene is TRBV28, the J gene TRBJ2-4; TCRdb's D call, TRBD1, is unchecked because there is no DNA. Germline lookup yields CDR1 MDHEN and CDR2 SYDVKM. The CDR3 loop spans 15 amino acids.

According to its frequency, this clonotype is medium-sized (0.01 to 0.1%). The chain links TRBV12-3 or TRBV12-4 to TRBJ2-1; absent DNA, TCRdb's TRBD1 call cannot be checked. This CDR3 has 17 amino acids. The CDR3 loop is CASTLGEGGRSYNEQFF.

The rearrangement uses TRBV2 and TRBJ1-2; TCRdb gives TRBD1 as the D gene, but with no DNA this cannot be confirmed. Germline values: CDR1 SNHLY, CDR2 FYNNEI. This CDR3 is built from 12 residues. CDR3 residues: CASSGQSPGYTF.

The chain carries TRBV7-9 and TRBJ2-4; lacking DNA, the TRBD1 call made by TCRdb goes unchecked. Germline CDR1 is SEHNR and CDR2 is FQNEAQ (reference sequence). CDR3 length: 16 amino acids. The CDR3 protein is CASSLGAGRSKNIQYF.

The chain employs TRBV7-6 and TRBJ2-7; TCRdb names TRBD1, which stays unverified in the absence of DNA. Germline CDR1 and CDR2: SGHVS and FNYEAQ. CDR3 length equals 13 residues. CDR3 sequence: CASSLAQGYEQYF.

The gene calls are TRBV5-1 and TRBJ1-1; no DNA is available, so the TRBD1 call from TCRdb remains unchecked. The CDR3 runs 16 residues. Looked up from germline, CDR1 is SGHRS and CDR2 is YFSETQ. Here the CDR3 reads CASTPPEGDRNTEAFF.

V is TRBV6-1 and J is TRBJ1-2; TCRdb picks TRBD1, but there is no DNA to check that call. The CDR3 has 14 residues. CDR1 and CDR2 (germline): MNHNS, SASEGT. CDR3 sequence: CATGDTEQYYGYTF.

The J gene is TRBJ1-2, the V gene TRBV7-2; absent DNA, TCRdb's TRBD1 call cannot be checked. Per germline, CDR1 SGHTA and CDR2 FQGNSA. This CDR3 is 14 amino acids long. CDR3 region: CASSARGTGHGYTF. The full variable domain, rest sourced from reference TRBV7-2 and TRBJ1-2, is GAGVSQSPSNKVTEKGKDVELRCDPISGHTALYWYRQSLGQGLEFLIYFQGNSAPDKSGLPSDRFSAERTGGSVSTLTIQRTQQEDSAVYLCASSARGTGHGYTFGSGTRLTVV.

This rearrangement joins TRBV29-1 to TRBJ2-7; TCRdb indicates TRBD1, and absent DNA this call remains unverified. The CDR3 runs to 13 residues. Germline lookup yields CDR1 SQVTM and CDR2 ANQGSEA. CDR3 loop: CAHSGDTPSEQYF.

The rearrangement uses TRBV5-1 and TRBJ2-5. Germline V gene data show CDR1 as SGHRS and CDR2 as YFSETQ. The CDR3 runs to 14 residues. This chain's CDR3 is CASSSLRGAETQYF. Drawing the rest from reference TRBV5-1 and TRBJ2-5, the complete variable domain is KAGVTQTPRYLIKTRGQQVTLSCSPISGHRSVSWYQQTPGQGLQFLFEYFSETQRNKGNFPGRFSGRQFSNSRSEMNVSTLELGDSALYLCASSSLRGAETQYFGPGTRLLVL.

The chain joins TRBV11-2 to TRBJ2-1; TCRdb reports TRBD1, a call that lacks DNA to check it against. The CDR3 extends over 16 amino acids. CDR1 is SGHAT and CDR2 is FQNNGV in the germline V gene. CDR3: CASSLEIQGAFGQQFF.

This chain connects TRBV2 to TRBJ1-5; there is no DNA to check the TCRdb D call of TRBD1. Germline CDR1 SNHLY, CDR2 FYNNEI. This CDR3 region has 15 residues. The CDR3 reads CASSGEGRGNQPQHF.

CDR3 region: CASSSSWSSGNTIYF. The V and J genes are TRBV27 and TRBJ1-3. This CDR3 is built from 15 residues. Germline V gene lookup returns CDR1 MNHEY and CDR2 SMNVEV (reference sequence).